Each of the 25 T cell receptor beta chains below was sequenced from the same sample in a study of human T cells and chemical hapten exposure. Stated time point: patch test 1, 2 weeks after DPC sensitization. Treatment described: therapeutic diphenylcyclopropenone sensitization with weekly scalp DPC. TCRdb analysed the RACE reads with MiXCR anew, one entry per CDR3 protein. The repertoire includes around 76,000 distinct CDR3 sequences, about 10% of them detected once, and about 3.7% sits in the top ten. Sequencing was performed on whole blood, taken in connection with sensitization to the hapten diphenylcyclopropenone (DPC). The receptors come from a woman aged 55-69 years with alopecia areata. Some clones in this sample may be carry-over from other donors' samples.

V is TRBV11-2 and J is TRBJ2-7, with a tentative D call TRBD2 (6 bases). Looked up from germline, CDR1 is SGHAT and CDR2 is FQNNGV. The CDR3 is made up of 12 amino acids. V was pared by 2 bases and J by 6 bases, with 8 bases between. This CDR3 is CASSLLRGEQYF. For the CDR3, the DNA is TGTGCCAGCAGCTTACTGCGGGGCGAGCAGTACTTC.

This sequence joins TRBV19 and TRBJ1-2, with 12 bases aligning to TRBD1. CDR3 size: 14 residues. The junction had 8 bases not matched to a gene; V was cut back by 7 bases and J by 8 bases. Germline V gives CDR1 LNHDA, CDR2 SQIVND (reference sequence). The DNA for the CDR3 is TGTGCCAGTACCGGGACAGGGGGCGCGTGGGGCTACACCTTC. Translating gives CASTGTGGAWGYTF.

The rearrangement links TRBV6-5 to TRBJ2-2; TRBD2 matches at 8 bases. Germline trimming cut 0 bases from V and 7 bases from J; bases unmatched to any gene: 10. The V gene's germline CDR1 is MNHEY and CDR2 SVGAGI. The CDR3 is 17 amino acids. This CDR3 is CASSYSISSGGIGELFF. CDR3 DNA: TGTGCCAGCAGTTACTCGATTTCCAGCGGGGGAATCGGGGAGCTGTTTTTT.

CDR3 region: CASSGGLDYGYTF. For the CDR3, the DNA is TGCGCCAGCAGCGGGGGCTTGGACTATGGCTACACCTTC. The chain uses TRBV5-1 and TRBJ1-2; TRBD1 might be the D (6 bases). The CDR3 consists of 13 residues. Between the trimmed V and J ends, which lost 4 bases and 3 bases, there was a span of 10 bases. Germline values: CDR1 SGHRS, CDR2 YFSETQ. Together with reference TRBV5-1 and TRBJ1-2, the CDR3 gives the full variable domain: KAGVTQTPRYLIKTRGQQVTLSCSPISGHRSVSWYQQTPGQGLQFLFEYFSETQRNKGNFPGRFSGRQFSNSRSEMNVSTLELGDSALYLCASSGGLDYGYTFGSGTRLTVV.

This clonotype has at least ten counts. The CDR3 sequence: CASRCGEAGGPDTQYF. The CDR3 DNA sequence: TGTGCCAGCAGGTGCGGGGAAGCGGGGGGGCCAGATACGCAGTATTTT. The rearrangement joins TRBV21-1 to TRBJ2-3; the table's D call, TRBD2, was not checked against the DNA. TRBV21-1 is deemed a pseudogene. CDR3 size: 16 residues.

This clonotype was seen many times. V usage is TRBV27 and J usage is TRBJ2-3, with 7 bases that match TRBD1. The V gene end was trimmed by 5 bases and the J gene end by 4 bases; junction bases not matched to a gene: 6. Per germline, CDR1 MNHEY and CDR2 SMNVEV (reference sequence). The CDR3 runs to 14 residues. As DNA, the CDR3 is TGTGCCAGCAGTGCCCGACAGGGCCCAGATACGCAGTATTTT. Amino acid sequence: CASSARQGPDTQYF.

The chain recombines TRBV6-7 with TRBJ2-7; D assignment may be TRBD1 or TRBD2 (5 bases each). TRBV6-7 has ORF status, its function being uncertain. Trimming shortened V by 2 bases and J by 2 bases, and 16 bases separated the two germline ends. This CDR3 contains 16 residues. The CDR3 protein is CASSYRLPGAAYEQYF. The CDR3 nucleotides are TGTGCCAGCAGTTACCGTCTGCCCGGGGCCGCCTACGAGCAGTACTTC.

This clonotype came up a few times. This chain connects TRBV20-1 to TRBJ2-3; 7 bases line up with TRBD2. The CDR3 is 14 residues long. Germline CDR1 DFQATT, CDR2 SNEGSKA (reference sequence). V shed 1 base and J 5 bases; nucleotides not matched to a gene: 6. The chain's CDR3 is CSARVHGGIDTQYF. DNA for the CDR3: TGCAGTGCTAGAGTACACGGGGGGATAGATACGCAGTATTTT.

The J gene is TRBJ1-2, the V gene TRBV3-1; D is perhaps TRBD1 (6 bases). V gave up 4 bases and J gave up 5 bases, with 17 bases separating them. This CDR3 spans 15 amino acids. Germline loops: CDR1 LGHDT, CDR2 YNNKEL (reference sequence). The DNA for the CDR3 is TGTGCCAGCAGCCCATTACTTGGACAGTCGTATGGCTACACCTTC. Protein sequence: CASSPLLGQSYGYTF.

The gene calls are TRBV2 and TRBJ1-1; the match to TRBD1 covers 7 bases. The CDR3 consists of 13 residues. V shed 5 bases and J 1 base; nucleotides not matched to a gene: 1. CDR1 is SNHLY and CDR2 is FYNNEI in the germline V gene. The CDR3: CASSRTGNTEAFF. CDR3 DNA sequence: TGTGCCAGCAGTAGGACAGGGAACACTGAAGCTTTCTTT.

With respect to this clonotype: A read error may produce the germline difference seen at one junction end. The V call is TRBV7-6, the J call TRBJ1-1; D unresolved. In germline, CDR1 is SGHVS, CDR2 FNYEAQ. The CDR3 is 13 residues long. Here the CDR3 DNA reads TGTGCCAGCAGCCTAGCTATCGGCACTGAAGCTTTCTTT. Translated: CASSLAIGTEAFF.

This clonotype was seen more than once but under ten times. This rearrangement joins TRBV7-6 to TRBJ2-1, with 9 bases that match TRBD2. The CDR3 spans 16 residues. The germline gives CDR1 SGHVS, CDR2 FNYEAQ. V shed 3 bases and J 8 bases; nucleotides not matched to a gene: 11. CDR3 loop: CASSFFGGGASDEQFF. The CDR3 region has the DNA TGTGCCAGCAGCTTTTTCGGCGGGGGGGCCAGTGATGAGCAGTTCTTC.

This clonotype was detected many times. The chain is built from TRBV2 and TRBJ1-5, with 8 bases lining up with TRBD1. The V gene's germline CDR1 is SNHLY and CDR2 FYNNEI. CDR3 length: 17 residues. V was clipped by 7 bases and J by 4 bases; unmatched bases: 15. The CDR3 region is CASIQDRGYWWNQPQHF. In nucleotides, the CDR3 is TGTGCCAGCATCCAAGACAGGGGTTATTGGTGGAATCAGCCCCAGCATTTT.

The sample holds many counts of this clonotype. The chain couples TRBV5-1 to TRBJ1-1; D is unresolved. This CDR3 has 15 residues. V lost 4 bases and J lost 4, with 17 bases in between. Germline CDR1 is SGHRS and CDR2 is YFSETQ. This CDR3 reads CASSLDRDPSTEAFF. The CDR3 DNA reads as TGCGCCAGCAGCCTCGACCGGGATCCGAGCACTGAAGCTTTCTTT. Complete variable domain (other parts from reference TRBV5-1 and TRBJ1-1): KAGVTQTPRYLIKTRGQQVTLSCSPISGHRSVSWYQQTPGQGLQFLFEYFSETQRNKGNFPGRFSGRQFSNSRSEMNVSTLELGDSALYLCASSLDRDPSTEAFFGQGTRLTVV.

This clonotype was observed many times. The V call is TRBV20-1, the J call TRBJ1-2; the D gene is possibly TRBD1 (6 bases). Germline assignment: CDR1 DFQATT and CDR2 SNEGSKA (reference sequence). The V end was cut by 6 bases, the J end by 6 bases, with 14 bases between. The CDR3 sequence is 12 residues long. The CDR3 DNA is TGCAGTGCGCGTGCGGGGGCGGATGGCTACACCTTC. Translation gives CSARAGADGYTF.

This clonotype was found a few times. The V and J genes are TRBV7-9 and TRBJ1-6, with TRBD1 as a possible D gene (5 bases). There are 14 residues in the CDR3. The V end lost 3 bases, the J end lost 7 bases, and 10 bases lay between the germline ends. Germline CDR1 and CDR2: SEHNR and FQNEAQ (reference sequence). The CDR3 loop reads CASSLDTDNSPLHF. The CDR3 DNA reads TGTGCCAGCAGCTTGGACACTGACAATTCACCCCTCCACTTT. Full variable domain (remainder filled in from reference TRBV7-9 and TRBJ1-6): DTGVSQNPRHKITKRGQNVTFRCDPISEHNRLYWYRQTLGQGPEFLTYFQNEAQLEKSRLLSDRFSAERPKGSFSTLEIQRTEQGDSAMYLCASSLDTDNSPLHFGNGTRLTVT.

This clonotype was counted many times. CDR3 bases: TGTGCCAGCAGCTACGGAGGCGGCGGACGACGCACCGGGGAGCTGTTTTTT. It yields the protein CASSYGGGGRRTGELFF. The chain joins TRBV11-2 to TRBJ2-2, with TRBD2 as a possible D gene (5 bases). The CDR3 is 17 residues long. Per germline, CDR1 SGHAT and CDR2 FQNNGV. Trimming shortened V by 4 bases and J by 4 bases, and 19 bases separated the two germline ends.

The chain has TRBV28 and TRBJ2-4; a weak D match, TRBD1 (6 bases). Trimming cost V 7 bases and J 0 bases, with 16 bases left between them. The germline V gene encodes CDR1 MDHEN and CDR2 SYDVKM. The CDR3 is 16 amino acids. The CDR3 is CASNHGQTLAKNIQYF. The CDR3 DNA follows: TGTGCCAGCAATCACGGACAGACACTAGCCAAAAACATTCAGTACTTC.

This clonotype has at least ten counts. The genes are TRBV12-3 or TRBV12-4 and TRBJ2-1; unclear D gene. This CDR3 has 13 residues. V lost 3 bases and J 7 bases, leaving 10 bases between the germline ends. The CDR3 coding sequence is TGTGCCAGCAGTTTGGCGGTGAGGAATGAGCAGTTCTTC. Translated, it gives CASSLAVRNEQFF.

This clonotype was seen at least ten times. The V call is TRBV29-1, the J call TRBJ1-1; 11 bases align to TRBD1. Losses at the gene ends were 6 bases for V and 0 bases for J; bases not matched to a gene: 9. Germline V gene lookup returns CDR1 SQVTM and CDR2 ANQGSEA. This CDR3 is built from 16 residues. DNA of the CDR3: TGCAGCGTAGGGGACAGGGGGAACCGTCTGAACACTGAAGCTTTCTTT. As protein: CSVGDRGNRLNTEAFF.

In its sample, this clonotype was seen a few times. This rearrangement joins TRBV2 to TRBJ1-3; TRBD1 agrees at 8 bases. This CDR3 spans 16 amino acids. CDR1 and CDR2 (germline): SNHLY, FYNNEI. Trimming at V came to 6 bases and at J to 3 bases, leaving 10 bases not matched to a gene. CDR3 residues: CASRPGSRGLGNTIYF. DNA of the CDR3: TGTGCCAGCAGGCCAGGAAGCAGGGGGCTTGGAAACACCATATATTTT.

This clonotype was seen many times. J is TRBJ1-1 and V is TRBV7-8, with a weak D call TRBD1 (5 bases). CDR3 length equals 18 residues. V lost 0 bases and J 0 bases, leaving 17 bases between the germline ends. From germline, CDR1 is SGHVS and CDR2 FQNEAQ. DNA of the CDR3: TGTGCCAGCAGCTTAGCGTGGGGCAGGGCCTTGATGAACACTGAAGCTTTCTTT. Protein: CASSLAWGRALMNTEAFF.

The chain uses TRBV19 and TRBJ1-5; no clear D. Trimming cost V 2 bases and J 0 bases, with 8 bases left between them. The CDR3 spans 15 residues. Germline V gene sequence: CDR1 LNHDA, CDR2 SQIVND (reference sequence). The CDR3 loop reads CASSISAYSNQPQHF. DNA for the CDR3: TGTGCCAGTAGTATATCGGCCTATAGCAATCAGCCCCAGCATTTT.

The V and J genes are TRBV9 and TRBJ2-7; D uncertain. CDR1 and CDR2 from the germline V gene are SGDLS and YYNGEE. The CDR3 length is 14 residues. Trimming took 3 bases from V and 2 from J, leaving 12 bases between them. The CDR3 spells CASSEDTETYEQYF. The CDR3 DNA follows: TGTGCCAGCAGCGAAGATACAGAGACCTACGAGCAGTACTTC.

In its sample, this clonotype was seen a few times. The V gene is TRBV12-3 or TRBV12-4, the J gene TRBJ1-1; 9 bases are shared with TRBD1. The junction had 5 bases not matched to a gene; V was cut back by 6 bases and J by 9 bases. The CDR3 length is 12 residues. CDR3 loop: CASSTGTGKAFF. The CDR3 coding sequence is TGTGCCAGCAGCACCGGGACAGGGAAAGCTTTCTTT.